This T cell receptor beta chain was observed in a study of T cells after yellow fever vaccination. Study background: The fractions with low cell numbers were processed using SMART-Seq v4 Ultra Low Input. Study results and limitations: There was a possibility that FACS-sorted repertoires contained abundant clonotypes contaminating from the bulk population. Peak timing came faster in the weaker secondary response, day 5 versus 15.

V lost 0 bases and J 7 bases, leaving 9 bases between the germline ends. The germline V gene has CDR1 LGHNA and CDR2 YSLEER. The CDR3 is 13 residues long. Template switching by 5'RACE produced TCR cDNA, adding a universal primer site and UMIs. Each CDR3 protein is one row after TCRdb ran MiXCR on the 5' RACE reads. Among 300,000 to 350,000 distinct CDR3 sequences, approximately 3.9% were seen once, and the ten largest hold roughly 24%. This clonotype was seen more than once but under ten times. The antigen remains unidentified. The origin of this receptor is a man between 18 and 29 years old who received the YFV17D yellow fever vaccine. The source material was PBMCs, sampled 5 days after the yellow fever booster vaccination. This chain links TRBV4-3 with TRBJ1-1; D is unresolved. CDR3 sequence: CASSQDLDFEAFF. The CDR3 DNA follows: TGCGCCAGCAGCCAAGATCTGGACTTTGAAGCTTTCTTT.